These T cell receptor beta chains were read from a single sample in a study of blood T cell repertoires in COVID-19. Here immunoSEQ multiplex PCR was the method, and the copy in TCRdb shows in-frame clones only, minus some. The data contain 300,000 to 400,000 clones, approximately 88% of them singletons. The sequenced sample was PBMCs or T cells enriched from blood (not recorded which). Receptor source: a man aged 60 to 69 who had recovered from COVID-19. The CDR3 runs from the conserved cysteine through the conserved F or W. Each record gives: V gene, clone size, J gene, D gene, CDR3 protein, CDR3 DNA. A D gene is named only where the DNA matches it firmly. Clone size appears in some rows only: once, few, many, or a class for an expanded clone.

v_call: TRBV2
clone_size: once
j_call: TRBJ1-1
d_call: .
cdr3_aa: CASSDRTSNTEAFF
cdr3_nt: TGTGCCAGCAGTGATAGGACATCGAACACTGAAGCTTTCTTT

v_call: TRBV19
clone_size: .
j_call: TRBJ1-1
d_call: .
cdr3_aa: CASSTRGQGNTEAFF
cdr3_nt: TGTGCCAGTAGTACCCGCGGTCAGGGGAACACTGAAGCTTTCTTT

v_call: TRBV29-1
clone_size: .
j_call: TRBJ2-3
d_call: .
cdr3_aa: CSVSYSGVGGTDTQYF
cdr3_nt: TGCAGCGTTAGCTATAGCGGAGTAGGGGGCACAGATACGCAGTATTTT

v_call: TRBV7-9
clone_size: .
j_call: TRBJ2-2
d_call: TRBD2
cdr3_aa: CASRLAGNTGELFF
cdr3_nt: TGTGCCAGCAGACTAGCGGGTAACACCGGGGAGCTGTTTTTT

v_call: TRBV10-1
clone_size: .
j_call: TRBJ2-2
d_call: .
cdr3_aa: CASSDPQRTGELFF
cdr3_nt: TGCGCCAGCAGTGATCCGCAACGGACCGGGGAGCTGTTTTTT

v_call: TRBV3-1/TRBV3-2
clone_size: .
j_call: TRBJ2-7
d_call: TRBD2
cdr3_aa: CASSQYEREGGYEQYF
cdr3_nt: TGTGCCAGCAGCCAATACGAGCGGGAGGGAGGATACGAGCAGTACTTC

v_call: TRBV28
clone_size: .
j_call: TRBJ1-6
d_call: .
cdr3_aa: CASRMGGIDNSPLHF
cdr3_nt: TGTGCCAGCAGGATGGGGGGAATCGATAATTCACCCCTCCACTTT

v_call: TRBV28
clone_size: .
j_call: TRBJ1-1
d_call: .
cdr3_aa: CASSSSLVPTGAFF
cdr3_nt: TGTGCCAGCAGTTCCTCTCTCGTCCCTACTGGAGCTTTCTTT

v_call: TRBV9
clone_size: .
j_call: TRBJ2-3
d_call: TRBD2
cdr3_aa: CASSILAGFGTDTQYF
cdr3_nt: TGTGCCAGCAGCATACTAGCGGGTTTTGGCACAGATACGCAGTATTTT

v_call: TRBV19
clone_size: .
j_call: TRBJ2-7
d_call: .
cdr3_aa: CASSGVSPDEQYF
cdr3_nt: TGTGCCAGTAGTGGTGTATCGCCGGACGAGCAGTACTTC

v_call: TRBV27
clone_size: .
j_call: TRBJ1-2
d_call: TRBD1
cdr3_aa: CASSSPDRANYGYTF
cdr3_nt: TGTGCCAGCAGTTCGCCGGACAGGGCCAACTATGGCTACACCTTC

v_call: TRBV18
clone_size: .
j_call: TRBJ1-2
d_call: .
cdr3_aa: CASSPEGAKGYTF
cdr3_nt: TGTGCCAGCTCACCAGAAGGGGCTAAGGGCTACACCTTC

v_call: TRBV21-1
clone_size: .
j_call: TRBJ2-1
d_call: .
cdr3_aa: CASNLGRQGIEQFF
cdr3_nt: TGTGCCAGCAACTTAGGGAGACAGGGGATCGAGCAGTTCTTC

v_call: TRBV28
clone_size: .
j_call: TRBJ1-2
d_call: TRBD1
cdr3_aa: CATRTGANYGYTF
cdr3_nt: TGTGCCACCCGGACAGGGGCAAACTATGGCTACACCTTC

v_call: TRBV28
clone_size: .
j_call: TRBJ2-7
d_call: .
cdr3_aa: CASSSRTGTTYEQYF
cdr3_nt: TGTGCCAGCAGTTCGAGGACAGGGACTACCTACGAGCAGTACTTC

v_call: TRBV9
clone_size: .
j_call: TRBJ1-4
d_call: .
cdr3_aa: CASSVDTATNEKLFF
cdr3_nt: TGTGCCAGCAGCGTAGACACAGCAACTAATGAAAAACTGTTTTTT

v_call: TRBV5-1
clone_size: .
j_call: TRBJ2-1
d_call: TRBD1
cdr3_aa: CASSLGDSQKIF
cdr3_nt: TGCGCCAGCAGCTTGGGGGACAGCCAAAAGATCTTC

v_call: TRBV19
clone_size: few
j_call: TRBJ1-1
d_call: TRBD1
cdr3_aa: CASSIETGGTEAFF
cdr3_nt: TGTGCCAGTAGTATAGAGACAGGGGGCACTGAAGCTTTCTTT

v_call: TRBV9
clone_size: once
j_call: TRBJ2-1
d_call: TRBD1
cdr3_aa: CASSVEGAGEQFF
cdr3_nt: TGTGCCAGCAGCGTAGAGGGGGCCGGTGAGCAGTTCTTC

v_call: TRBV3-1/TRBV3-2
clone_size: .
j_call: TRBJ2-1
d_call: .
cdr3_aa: CASSQAAPGNEQFF
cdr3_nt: TGTGCCAGCAGCCAAGCAGCACCGGGGAATGAGCAGTTCTTC

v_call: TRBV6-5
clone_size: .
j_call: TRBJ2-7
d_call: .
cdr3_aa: CASSYPPNEQYF
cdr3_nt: TGTGCCAGCAGTTACCCCCCCAACGAGCAGTACTTC

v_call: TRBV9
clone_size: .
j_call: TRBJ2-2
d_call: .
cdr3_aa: CASSVLGRPGELFF
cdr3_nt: TGTGCCAGCAGCGTTCTTGGGCGTCCCGGGGAGCTGTTTTTT

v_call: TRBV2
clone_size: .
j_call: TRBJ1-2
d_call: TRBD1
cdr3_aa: CASSATGDGGYTF
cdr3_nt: TGTGCCAGCAGCGCAACAGGGGATGGTGGCTACACCTTC

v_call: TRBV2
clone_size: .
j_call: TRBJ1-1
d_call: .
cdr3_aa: CASSGEGLNTEAFF
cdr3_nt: TGTGCCAGCAGTGGTGAGGGCCTGAACACTGAAGCTTTCTTT

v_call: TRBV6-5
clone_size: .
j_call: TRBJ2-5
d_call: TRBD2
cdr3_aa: CASSYPGRAGETQYF
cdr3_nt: TGTGCCAGCAGTTACCCCGGGAGGGCCGGAGAGACCCAGTACTTC

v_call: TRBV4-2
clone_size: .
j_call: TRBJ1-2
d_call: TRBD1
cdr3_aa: CASSQDGQGTNGYTF
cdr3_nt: TGTGCCAGCAGCCAAGATGGACAGGGAACGAATGGCTACACCTTC

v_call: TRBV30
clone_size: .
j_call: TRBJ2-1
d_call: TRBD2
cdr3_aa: CAWSGREGHNEQFF
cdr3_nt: TGTGCCTGGAGTGGCCGGGAGGGTCACAATGAGCAGTTCTTC

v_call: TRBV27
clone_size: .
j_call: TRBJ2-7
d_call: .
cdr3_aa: CASRGAHIEQYF
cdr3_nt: TGTGCCAGCCGAGGAGCCCATATCGAGCAGTACTTC

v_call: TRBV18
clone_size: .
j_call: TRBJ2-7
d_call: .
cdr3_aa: CASSPQADSYEQYF
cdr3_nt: TGTGCCAGCTCACCGCAGGCAGACTCCTACGAGCAGTACTTC